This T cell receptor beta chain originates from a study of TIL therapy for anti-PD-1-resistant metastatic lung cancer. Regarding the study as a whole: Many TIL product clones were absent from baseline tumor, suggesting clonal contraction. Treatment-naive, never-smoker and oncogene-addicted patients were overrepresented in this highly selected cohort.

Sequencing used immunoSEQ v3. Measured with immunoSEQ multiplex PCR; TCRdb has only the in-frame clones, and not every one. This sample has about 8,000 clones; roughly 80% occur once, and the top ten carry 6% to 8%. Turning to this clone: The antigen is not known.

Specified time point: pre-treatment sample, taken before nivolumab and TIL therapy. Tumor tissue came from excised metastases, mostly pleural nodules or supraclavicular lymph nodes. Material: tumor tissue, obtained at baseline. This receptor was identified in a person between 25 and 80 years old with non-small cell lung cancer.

The CDR3: CSETRQGTNYGYTF. As DNA, the CDR3 is TGCAGCGAGACACGACAGGGCACTAACTATGGCTACACCTTC. The chain joins TRBV29-1 to TRBJ1-2, with TRBD1 matching 7 bases. CDR1 and CDR2 from the germline V gene are SQVTM and ANQGSEA. Trimming took 7 bases from V and 0 from J; bases not matched to a gene: 8. This CDR3 spans 14 amino acids.